Reported below is one T cell receptor beta chain. This clonotype came up a few times. Its antigen is still unknown. Base qualities are missing; no much larger clone stands one base away. This sample stems from a study of T-cell memory formation after mild COVID-19 (dated by TCRdb to about 2021). Context from the whole study: Most TCR sequence clusters were specific to one of the two donors. In a couple of donors, T-cell clones that expanded and contracted after mild COVID-19 were tracked by sequencing TCRalpha and TCRbeta repertoires over time. Two young, previously healthy adult volunteers, one female and one male, were included in the cohort. Overall study outcomes, separate from this receptor: From day 15 to 85, contracting clones showed balanced CD4/CD8 phenotypes, whereas a second wave of clones that expanded from day 15 to 37 leaned towards CD4+. Contracting CD4+ clones were located mainly in the CM and EM memory subsets, whereas CD8+ clones were found to be enriched in EMRA. Only a couple of mild cases were covered by the study, and larger cohorts that include severe cases with pre-infection samples were considered necessary. Some responding clones were detected in pre-infection memory, which suggested that pre-existing cross-reactive memory T cells had joined the SARS-CoV-2 response. The second-wave clones that peaked on day 37 were not confirmed to be SARS-CoV-2 specific.

Ficoll-Paque density gradient centrifugation was the method used to isolate PBMCs. The germline V gene gives CDR1 as MNHEY and CDR2 as SVGAGI. The germline ends are 13 bases apart after V is trimmed by 7 bases and J by 1 base. The CDR3 starts with the cysteine, ends with the phenylalanine, and has 14 residues. Just the 42-base CDR3 DNA is kept, in frame starting at base 1. This sample was sequenced with an Illumina NovaSeq 6000. Using 5'RACE with constant-segment primers, TCRalpha and TCRbeta cDNA libraries were constructed, with sample barcodes and unique molecular identifiers added in the process. RNA was extracted from every sample with Trizol reagent. Library amplification was performed in two PCR steps, and a second sample barcode and Illumina TruSeq adapters were introduced in the second step. Sequencing of libraries was performed on an Illumina NovaSeq with 2 x 150 bp paired-end reads. Per the original workflow: Demultiplexing of reads and collapsing into UMI-guided consensus sequences were performed with migec v1.2.7. With mixcr v2.1.11, UMI consensuses were aligned to TRA and TRB V and J templates and assembled into clonotypes. Clonotypes were classified as expanded or contracted when called significant by both edgeR and NoisET, with noise models trained on biological replicates. For edgeR calls, the cutoffs were a false discovery rate-adjusted p below 0.01 and a log2 fold-change threshold of 1. As an exploratory analysis of dynamics, max-normalized trajectories of the 1000 most abundant clonotypes were examined with PCA combined with hierarchical clustering. Each responding clone was given a CD4 or CD8 phenotype based on the CD4+ and CD8+ repertoires, which had been sequenced separately. The raw public data were reprocessed by TCRdb itself: fastp quality trimming at Q25, MiXCR clonotype calling, in-frame beta chains only. Every distinct CDR3 protein forms one entry, paired with its most common genes and DNA. None of the V and J calls come from the authors' own analysis; TCRdb made them. This sample has a few hundred thousand distinct CDR3 sequences in its table, and roughly 26% of those were observed once. 8.8% of the sample is held by the ten biggest clonotypes.

Recombination linked TRBV6-5 to TRBJ1-1; TRBD1 is perhaps the D gene, given 6 matching bases. Input material: PBMCs or a T cell subset sorted from them (not recorded which). This receptor was identified in an adult woman who had mild COVID-19 (a few samples of this study predate the infection). The sample titles of this study are shuffled in the database, so cell type and time point are left out; the donor was told from shared clones. The CDR3 in this case is CASNGQFGNTEAFF. The DNA sequence is given as TGTGCCAGCAACGGACAGTTTGGGAACACTGAAGCTTTCTTT.